Presented here are 8 T cell receptor beta chains from one specimen sequenced in a study of blood T cell repertoires in COVID-19. Repertoires were generated with immunoSEQ multiplex PCR, while TCRdb's copy carries only in-frame clones and drops some. The sample lists 150,000 to 160,000 clones; around 82% were seen once. The specimen sequenced was peripheral blood. The receptor set was obtained from a man in his fifties or sixties with COVID-19, enrolled during active disease.

V is TRBV5-4 and J is TRBJ2-5, with 8 positions matching TRBD1. Germline V gene data show CDR1 as SGHNT and CDR2 as YYREEE (reference sequence). This CDR3 comprises 14 residues. After removal of 2 bases from V and 2 bases from J, the junction contained 2 bases not matched to a gene. DNA of the CDR3: TGTGCCAGCAGCTTAAGGACAGGGCAAGAGACCCAGTACTTC. Translating gives CASSLRTGQETQYF.

V is TRBV4-2 and J is TRBJ2-1; 8 bases fit TRBD2. This CDR3 region has 15 residues. The V gene's germline CDR1 is LGHNA and CDR2 YNFKEQ. J was trimmed by 4 bases and V by 0 bases; bases with no gene match: 2. The CDR3 DNA reads TGTGCCAGCAGCCAAGAGACTAGCGCTTACAATGAGCAGTTCTTC. Protein sequence: CASSQETSAYNEQFF.

The chain employs TRBV7-3 and TRBJ2-7; a weak D match, TRBD2 (5 bases). This CDR3 comprises 14 residues. V was cut by 2 bases and J by 5 bases, with 13 bases left in between. The germline V gene encodes CDR1 SGHTA and CDR2 FQGTGA. In DNA form, the CDR3 reads TGTGCCAGCAGCTTAGGTGGGAGAAATAACGAGCAGTACTTC. This sequence encodes CASSLGGRNNEQYF.

The gene calls are TRBV28 and TRBJ1-5; tentatively, D is TRBD1 (6 bases). The germline V gene has CDR1 MDHEN and CDR2 SYDVKM. The ends were cut back, 5 bases at V and 3 bases at J, with 11 bases in the middle. The CDR3 extends over 14 amino acids. The CDR3 reads CASSEDRNNQPQHF. For the CDR3, the DNA is TGTGCCAGCAGTGAGGACAGAAACAATCAGCCCCAGCATTTT.

The chain joins TRBV2 to TRBJ1-6; tentative D call: TRBD1 (5 bases). This CDR3 is built from 12 residues. The germline gives CDR1 SNHLY, CDR2 FYNNEI. Trimming shortened V by 10 bases and J by 9 bases, and 13 bases separated the two germline ends. The CDR3 reads CAKSQGSSPLHF. Here the CDR3 DNA reads TGTGCCAAATCTCAGGGTAGTTCACCCCTCCACTTT. The variable domain in full, with the rest retrieved from reference TRBV2 and TRBJ1-6, is EPEVTQTPSHQVTQMGQEVILRCVPISNHLYFYWYRQILGQKVEFLVSFYNNEISEKSEIFDDQFSVERPDGSNFTLKIRSTKLEDSAMYFCAKSQGSSPLHFGNGTRLTVT.

Points on this clone: The sample holds other DNA sequences that translate to the same CDR3. J is TRBJ2-1 and V is TRBV2; weak D call: TRBD1 (6 bases). This CDR3 is 15 amino acids long. Deletions cut 2 bases from V and 0 bases from J, with 8 bases between. Germline V CDR1 and CDR2: SNHLY, FYNNEI. The CDR3 here is CASSETGSSYNEQFF. CDR3 nucleotide sequence: TGTGCCAGCAGTGAAACAGGGAGCTCCTACAATGAGCAGTTCTTC.

The gene calls are TRBV12-3 or TRBV12-4 and TRBJ1-2, with D tentatively TRBD1 (5 bases). Trimming took off 0 bases at V and 7 bases at J, with 6 bases between the two ends. The CDR3 totals 12 residues. This CDR3 is CASSLARAGYTF. The CDR3 bases are TGTGCCAGCAGTTTAGCCAGGGCTGGCTACACCTTC.

This clone was recorded only once. This chain uses TRBV27 with TRBJ1-1; tentatively, D is TRBD1 (6 bases). CDR1 is MNHEY and CDR2 is SMNVEV in the germline V gene (reference sequence). Trimming stripped 5 bases from V and 5 bases from J, with 18 bases between. The CDR3 consists of 15 residues. The CDR3 nucleotides are TGTGCCAGCAGTCCTTGGACAGCCCTGGGAACTGAAGCTTTCTTT. Amino acids: CASSPWTALGTEAFF.